What follows are 16 T cell receptor beta chains derived from one specimen sequenced in a study of blood T cell repertoires in COVID-19. Using immunoSEQ multiplex PCR, the repertoire was profiled, and TCRdb retains in-frame clones only, with some absent. The data contain under 200,000 clones, 74% of them seen just once; the ten biggest clones take up 3%. The sequenced sample consisted of peripheral blood. All receptors derive from a woman aged 80 or over with acute or convalescent COVID-19.

This chain links TRBV11-2 with TRBJ2-3, with 13 bases that match TRBD2. V trimming: 3 bases; J trimming: 1 base; junction bases outside the gene matches: 4. Germline V lookup: CDR1 SGHAT, CDR2 FQNNGV. The CDR3 has 17 residues. CDR3 sequence: CASSFTGLAGGTDTQYF. CDR3 DNA sequence: TGTGCCAGCAGCTTCACCGGACTAGCGGGAGGCACAGATACGCAGTATTTT.

The chain recombines TRBV24-1 with TRBJ1-1; D possibly corresponds to TRBD1 (6 bases). The CDR3 spans 13 residues. The germline gives CDR1 KGHDR, CDR2 SFDVKD. With 9 bases removed from V and 5 bases from J, the gap between germline ends came to 15 bases. In DNA form, the CDR3 reads TGTGCCACCCAAGACAGGCCGGAGACTGAAGCTTTCTTT. Encoded protein: CATQDRPETEAFF.

The chain combines TRBV19 with TRBJ1-5, with D uncertain. V lost 4 bases, J lost 1 base, and 11 bases lay in between. The CDR3 extends over 15 amino acids. Germline assignment: CDR1 LNHDA and CDR2 SQIVND (reference sequence). The CDR3 sequence is CASSTLTESNQPQHF. CDR3 in DNA: TGTGCCAGTAGTACTCTTACAGAGAGCAATCAGCCCCAGCATTTT.

V gene TRBV5-1 combines with J gene TRBJ1-2; D gene ambiguous. Trimming shortened V by 5 bases and J by 1 base, and 18 bases separated the two germline ends. Germline values: CDR1 SGHRS, CDR2 YFSETQ. This CDR3 region has 16 residues. This CDR3 is CASRPLTGAVNYGYTF. DNA for the CDR3: TGCGCCAGCAGGCCTCTGACCGGAGCAGTTAACTATGGCTACACCTTC. Drawing the rest from reference TRBV5-1 and TRBJ1-2, the complete variable domain is KAGVTQTPRYLIKTRGQQVTLSCSPISGHRSVSWYQQTPGQGLQFLFEYFSETQRNKGNFPGRFSGRQFSNSRSEMNVSTLELGDSALYLCASRPLTGAVNYGYTFGSGTRLTVV.

For the CDR3, the DNA is TGTGCCAGCAGCCCATCGGACAGCCCCCCCCAGCCCCAGCATTTT. This translates into CASSPSDSPPQPQHF. J is TRBJ1-5 and V is TRBV14; a weak D match, TRBD1 (6 bases). With 4 bases removed from V and 7 bases from J, the gap between germline ends came to 17 bases. Germline V gives CDR1 SGHDN, CDR2 FVKESK. The CDR3 runs to 15 residues. Based on the CDR3 plus reference TRBV14 and TRBJ1-5, the full variable domain is EAGVTQFPSHSVIEKGQTVTLRCDPISGHDNLYWYRRVMGKEIKFLLHFVKESKQDESGMPNNRFLAERTGGTYSTLKVQPAELEDSGVYFCASSPSDSPPQPQHFGDGTRLSIL.

The chain has TRBV19 and TRBJ1-2, with 9 bases aligning to TRBD1. V gave up 6 bases and J gave up 8 bases; unmatched junction bases: 10. The CDR3 consists of 14 residues. Germline assignment: CDR1 LNHDA and CDR2 SQIVND (reference sequence). Written as DNA, the CDR3 is TGTGCCAGTAGCAACACAGGGGGCGCGAGGGGCTACACCTTC. It encodes CASSNTGGARGYTF.

The rearrangement joins TRBV6-6 to TRBJ2-7; possible D gene TRBD2, 5 bases. V lost 2 bases, J lost 7 bases, and 15 bases lay in between. The CDR3 is made up of 14 amino acids. Germline V gene sequence: CDR1 MNHNY, CDR2 SVGAGI (reference sequence). CDR3 amino acids: CASSYMGATLEQYF. CDR3 DNA: TGTGCCAGCAGTTACATGGGAGCGACTTTAGAGCAGTACTTC.

This clone turned up a few times. This specimen includes other DNA sequences encoding the same CDR3. The chain couples TRBV28 to TRBJ2-2; 9 positions match TRBD1. This CDR3 is built from 15 residues. CDR1 is MDHEN and CDR2 is SYDVKM in the germline V gene. V dropped 2 bases and J dropped 4; count of bases not matched to a gene: 2. CDR3 sequence: CASSLATGGTGELFF. CDR3 coding DNA: TGTGCCAGCAGTTTAGCGACAGGGGGCACCGGGGAGCTGTTTTTT.

This clone was counted a few times. This chain joins TRBV20-1 and TRBJ2-1; D is possibly TRBD2 (5 bases). The CDR3 contains 13 residues. Per the germline V gene, CDR1 is DFQATT and CDR2 is SNEGSKA (reference sequence). V lost 3 bases and J 7 bases, leaving 13 bases between the germline ends. The CDR3 spells CSASFPGENEQFF. The CDR3 DNA is TGCAGTGCTAGTTTCCCTGGGGAGAATGAGCAGTTCTTC.

This chain links TRBV6-2 or TRBV6-3 with TRBJ1-5; maybe TRBD1 (6 bases). V was clipped by 5 bases and J by 1 base, with 18 bases between them. The CDR3 contains 17 residues. Per the germline V gene, CDR1 is MNHEY and CDR2 is SVGEGT. The CDR3 sequence: CASSGQGTGGSNQPQHF. The CDR3 DNA follows: TGTGCCAGCAGTGGCCAGGGGACGGGGGGCAGCAATCAGCCCCAGCATTTT.

The chain joins TRBV18 to TRBJ2-3; 11 bases are a match to TRBD2. Trimming removed 6 bases from V and 4 bases from J; junction bases left unmatched: 21. CDR3 size: 20 residues. Germline CDR1 and CDR2: KGHSH and LQKENI. The CDR3 DNA sequence: TGTGCCAGCTCCCCAATTTGGCTGTCGAAGACTAGCGGGAAAGCAGATACGCAGTATTTT. Its protein product is CASSPIWLSKTSGKADTQYF.

This clone has more than one count but fewer than ten. The chain carries TRBV11-2 and TRBJ2-1; 12 nucleotides line up with TRBD2. The germline CDR1 and CDR2 sequences are SGHAT and FQNNGV. The junction had 4 bases not matched to a gene; V was cut back by 1 base and J by 9 bases. The CDR3 runs to 15 residues. CDR3 sequence (DNA): TGTGCCAGCAGCTTAGGGACTAGCGGGGTCGGTGAGCAGTTCTTC. As protein: CASSLGTSGVGEQFF.

This sequence joins TRBV6-5 and TRBJ1-2; no firm D call. Germline V gene sequence: CDR1 MNHEY, CDR2 SVGAGI. The length of the CDR3 is 16 residues. Trimming shortened V by 0 bases and J by 4 bases, and 15 bases separated the two germline ends. CDR3 DNA: TGTGCCAGCAGTTACTCCCTTTATCCTATGAGCTATGGCTACACCTTC. It yields the protein CASSYSLYPMSYGYTF.

This chain links TRBV5-1 with TRBJ2-2, with D maybe TRBD1 (6 bases). V was cut by 0 bases and J by 2 bases, with 8 bases left in between. This CDR3 is built from 15 residues. The germline gives CDR1 SGHRS, CDR2 YFSETQ. The CDR3: CASSLAGTNTGELFF. CDR3 in DNA: TGCGCCAGCAGCTTGGCAGGGACAAACACCGGGGAGCTGTTTTTT.

This rearrangement joins TRBV7-2 to TRBJ2-3; the match to TRBD2 covers 8 bases. The CDR3 runs 16 residues. Losses at the gene ends were 5 bases for V and 2 bases for J; bases not matched to a gene: 9. CDR1 is SGHTA and CDR2 is FQGNSA in the germline V gene. The CDR3 DNA reads TGTGCCAGCAGCCCCCTCCCGGGGGGGGCCACAGATACGCAGTATTTT. Translation: CASSPLPGGATDTQYF.

The chain recombines TRBV10-3 with TRBJ1-2; the match to TRBD1 covers 8 bases. V shed 4 bases, J shed 8 bases, and the junction held 3 bases outside the gene matches. The V gene's germline CDR1 is ENHRY and CDR2 SYGVKD. This CDR3 is 12 amino acids long. For the CDR3, the DNA is TGTGCCATCAGTGCAGGGGGCGGAGGCTACACCTTC. Protein: CAISAGGGGYTF.